This TCR beta chain was sequenced for a study of molecular identifiers for immune sequencing clone quantification. TCRdb called the PCR reads again in MiXCR, with one record for every CDR3 protein. The sample lists about 320,000 distinct CDR3 sequences; about a fifth were seen once. Many counts were recorded for this clonotype. Deletions cut 2 bases from V and 4 bases from J, with 8 bases between. Germline CDR1 MGHDK, CDR2 SYGVNS. This CDR3 has 14 amino acids. V gene TRBV25-1 combines with J gene TRBJ1-4; no firm D call. The origin of this receptor is a human donor in good health. Some libraries in this study had Jurkat cell RNA spiked in. The sample consisted of naive CD8+ T cells from blood, with Jurkat cell RNA spiked in. Subset indicated: FACS-sorted CD8+CD4-CCR7+CD45RA+ naive T cells. The CDR3 loop reads CASSEGSINEKLFF. For the CDR3, the DNA is TGTGCCAGCAGTGAAGGGTCGATTAATGAAAAACTGTTTTTT.